This is a list of T cell receptor beta chains from one sample in a study of T cell responses to AZD1222 COVID-19 vaccine. Sequencing was performed with immunoSEQ multiplex PCR; in TCRdb, only in-frame clones are kept and a portion is missing. The table lists 86,000 or so clones, around nine tenths of them singletons. Specimen: peripheral blood, collected on day 0 of MenACWY control vaccination. These receptors all stem from an adult in good health. Both conserved end residues are part of each CDR3. A D gene is named only where the DNA matches it firmly. Expanded clones are given a class, and other clones once, few, many or no size at all.

D,V,size,J,CDR3,DNA
TRBD1,TRBV29-1,.,TRBJ2-3,CSVGGQGKSTDTQYF,TGCAGCGTGGGGGGACAGGGGAAAAGCACAGATACGCAGTATTTT
TRBD1,TRBV6-2/TRBV6-3,.,TRBJ2-3,CASCQGTGKFSDTQYF,TGTGCCAGCTGCCAGGGGACAGGGAAATTTTCAGATACGCAGTATTTT
TRBD1,TRBV10-3,.,TRBJ1-4,CAISGDRATTNEKLFF,TGTGCCATCAGTGGGGACAGGGCGACAACTAATGAAAAACTGTTTTTT
.,TRBV6-5,.,TRBJ1-6,CASRTENNSPLHF,TGTGCCAGCAGGACGGAAAATAATTCACCCCTCCACTTT
TRBD2,TRBV15,once,TRBJ2-1,CATSSSSGRARVGNEQFF,TGTGCCACCAGCAGTTCTAGCGGGAGGGCCCGTGTGGGGAATGAGCAGTTCTTC
TRBD1,TRBV28,.,TRBJ1-5,CASSLLSGGGNQPQHF,TGTGCCAGCAGTTTATTGTCAGGGGGAGGCAATCAGCCCCAGCATTTT
TRBD2,TRBV19,.,TRBJ2-7,CASSIGLAGGSEQYF,TGTGCCAGTAGTATAGGACTAGCGGGAGGAAGTGAGCAGTACTTC
.,TRBV6-5,.,TRBJ1-4,CASSTTVDEKLFF,TGTGCCAGCAGTACCACAGTCGATGAAAAACTGTTTTTT
TRBD2,TRBV4-1,.,TRBJ2-1,CASSQDRRTSGMRQFF,TGCGCCAGCAGCCAAGATCGTCGGACTAGCGGGATGCGGCAGTTCTTC
.,TRBV7-9,.,TRBJ2-7,CASSLVGPYEQYF,TGTGCCAGCAGCTTAGTAGGCCCCTACGAGCAGTACTTC
.,TRBV6-2/TRBV6-3,.,TRBJ1-1,CASSYAGTIEAFF,TGTGCCAGCAGTTACGCCGGGACGATAGAAGCTTTCTTT
TRBD1,TRBV5-1,.,TRBJ1-1,CASSFTGDTEAFF,TGCGCCAGCAGCTTTACAGGGGACACTGAAGCTTTCTTT
.,TRBV19,.,TRBJ1-1,CASRRRSNTEAFF,TGTGCCAGTAGGCGACGGTCGAACACTGAAGCTTTCTTT
.,TRBV9,.,TRBJ1-1,CASSVVGTSEAFF,TGTGCCAGCAGCGTAGTAGGAACAAGTGAAGCTTTCTTT
TRBD2,TRBV7-2,.,TRBJ2-5,CASSLGSSGSQETQYF,TGTGCCAGCAGCTTAGGGTCTAGCGGGAGTCAAGAGACCCAGTACTTC
.,TRBV25-1,.,TRBJ2-1,CASRGTAGDEQFF,TGTGCCAGCAGAGGGACGGCAGGAGATGAGCAGTTCTTC
.,TRBV3-1/TRBV3-2,.,TRBJ1-1,CASSLPPGSEAFF,TGTGCCAGCAGCCTCCCCCCCGGCTCTGAAGCTTTCTTT
TRBD2,TRBV7-9,.,TRBJ2-1,CASSLILAGNNEQFF,TGTGCCAGCAGCTTAATACTAGCGGGGAACAATGAGCAGTTCTTC
.,TRBV28,.,TRBJ2-1,CASSSIPDNNEQFF,TGTGCCAGCAGTTCAATACCTGATAACAATGAGCAGTTCTTC
TRBD1,TRBV3-1/TRBV3-2,.,TRBJ1-2,CASSPGTANYGYTF,TGTGCCAGCAGCCCTGGGACAGCTAACTATGGCTACACCTTC
.,TRBV9,few,TRBJ2-3,CASSVGGPVDTQYF,TGTGCCAGCAGCGTAGGGGGACCTGTAGATACGCAGTATTTT
.,TRBV29-1,.,TRBJ1-1,CSVGGMNTEAFF,TGCAGCGTTGGGGGGATGAACACTGAAGCTTTCTTT
.,TRBV12-3/TRBV12-4,.,TRBJ1-2,CASSRDRNYGYTF,TGTGCCAGCAGTCGTGATAGGAACTATGGCTACACCTTC
.,TRBV4-3,.,TRBJ1-2,CASSQDRSYGYTF,TGCGCCAGCAGCCAGGACAGATCCTATGGCTACACCTTC
.,TRBV6-6,.,TRBJ2-1,CASGTEAYNEQFF,TGTGCCAGCGGGACCGAAGCCTACAATGAGCAGTTCTTC
.,TRBV10-3,.,TRBJ2-3,CAISAGAGADTQYF,TGTGCCATCAGTGCGGGGGCCGGTGCAGATACGCAGTATTTT
.,TRBV4-2,.,TRBJ1-5,CASSQDPRTSNQPQHF,TGTGCCAGCAGCCAAGATCCCAGGACTAGCAATCAGCCCCAGCATTTT
TRBD2,TRBV19,.,TRBJ2-7,CASSERGDYEQYF,TGTGCCAGTTCTGAGCGGGGTGACTACGAGCAGTACTTC
.,TRBV19,.,TRBJ1-5,CASKEEGLRTQHF,TGTGCCAGTAAGGAGGAGGGACTCAGGACCCAGCATTTT
TRBD2,TRBV7-2,.,TRBJ2-1,CASSSRRESSYNEQFF,TGTGCCAGCAGCTCAAGGCGGGAGAGCTCCTACAATGAGCAGTTCTTC
.,TRBV7-2,.,TRBJ1-2,CASSRENANYGYTF,TGTGCCAGCAGCAGGGAGAACGCCAACTATGGCTACACCTTC
.,TRBV24-1,.,TRBJ1-5,CATSDTELETHGGAQHF,TGTGCCACCAGTGATACGGAGTTGGAAACACACGGGGGGGCCCAGCATTTT
TRBD1,TRBV20-1,.,TRBJ1-5,CSASRQGSNQPQHF,TGCAGTGCTAGTCGACAGGGGAGCAATCAGCCCCAGCATTTT
.,TRBV30,.,TRBJ1-1,CAFRSGRAEAFF,TGTGCCTTCCGCTCGGGACGCGCTGAAGCTTTCTTT
TRBD2,TRBV15,.,TRBJ2-1,CATSRETSGNNEQFF,TGTGCCACCAGCAGAGAGACTAGCGGTAACAATGAGCAGTTCTTC
TRBD2,TRBV28,.,TRBJ2-5,CASSFRGGAGTQYF,TGTGCCAGCAGTTTCCGCGGGGGGGCGGGGACCCAGTACTTC
.,TRBV11-2,.,TRBJ1-5,CASSPEGTGGHQPQHF,TGTGCCAGCAGCCCGGAGGGGACGGGGGGACATCAGCCCCAGCATTTT
.,TRBV12-3/TRBV12-4,medium-sized,TRBJ2-7,CASSFRRLEQYF,TGTGCCAGCAGCTTTCGGCGACTCGAGCAGTACTTC
.,TRBV24-1,few,TRBJ2-1,CATSPGDAYNEQFF,TGTGCCACCAGCCCTGGGGACGCCTACAATGAGCAGTTCTTC
TRBD2,TRBV9,.,TRBJ2-1,CASSATGTMRNEQFF,TGTGCCAGCAGCGCGACCGGGACTATGAGAAATGAGCAGTTCTTC
.,TRBV6-5,.,TRBJ1-3,CAVLGDSGNTIYF,TGTGCCGTCCTCGGGGACTCTGGAAACACCATATATTTT
TRBD1,TRBV27,.,TRBJ2-3,CASREDRVTDTQYF,TGTGCCAGCAGGGAAGACAGGGTCACAGATACGCAGTATTTT
TRBD1,TRBV20-1,.,TRBJ1-5,CSASPKFDRARQPQHF,TGCAGTGCTAGTCCGAAGTTCGACAGGGCGCGGCAGCCCCAGCATTTT